The next 5 T cell receptor beta chains were all read from a single sample in a study of shared T cell receptors in the human thymus. Data came from immunoSEQ multiplex PCR; TCRdb stores just in-frame clones and leaves some out. The table lists about 710,000 clones, around 87% of them singletons. The data were also submitted as part of a second study, on human thymus T cells.

The sequencing input was thymocytes. The receptors stem from a boy younger than two with a congenital heart defect.

The chain joins TRBV5-5 to TRBJ2-7, with a possible D match to TRBD1 (5 bases). Per germline, CDR1 SGHKS and CDR2 YYEKEE (reference sequence). This CDR3 spans 14 amino acids. Trimming removed 4 bases at V and 3 bases at J, with 14 bases between. The CDR3 DNA sequence: TGTGCCAGCAGCCCCTACTCAAGGGGCTACGAGCAGTACTTC. This translates into CASSPYSRGYEQYF.

Only a few counts were recorded for this clone. The V call is TRBV7-2, the J call TRBJ2-5, with TRBD2 matching 10 bases. This CDR3 region has 17 residues. Losses at the gene ends were 5 bases for V and 4 bases for J; bases not matched to a gene: 13. CDR1 and CDR2 from the germline V gene are SGHTA and FQGNSA. CDR3 nucleotides: TGTGCCAGCAGCAGCCGCCGCACTAGCGGGGTAGGAGAGACCCAGTACTTC. Encoded protein: CASSSRRTSGVGETQYF.

The CDR3 sequence is CASSVRGRSSYYNSPLHF. Written as DNA, the CDR3 is TGTGCCAGCAGTGTACGGGGTCGGAGTAGTTACTATAATTCACCCCTCCACTTT. The chain recombines TRBV6-1 with TRBJ1-6; D unclear. Germline CDR1 reads MNHNS; CDR2 reads SASEGT. This CDR3 is built from 18 residues. V was shortened by 4 bases and J by 3 bases, with 19 bases between the two germline ends.

This chain connects TRBV15 to TRBJ1-6; 8 bases line up with TRBD1. Looked up from germline, CDR1 is LNHNV and CDR2 is YYDKDF (reference sequence). J lost 2 bases, V lost 5 bases, and 5 bases had no gene match. This CDR3 spans 16 amino acids. The CDR3 loop is CATSVGQGAYNSPLHF. Here the CDR3 DNA reads TGTGCCACCAGCGTCGGACAGGGCGCCTATAATTCACCCCTCCACTTT. Supplemented by reference TRBV15 and TRBJ1-6, the full variable domain reads DAMVIQNPRYQVTQFGKPVTLSCSQTLNHNVMYWYQQKSSQAPKLLFHYYDKDFNNEADTPDNFQSRRPNTSFCFLDIRSPGLGDTAMYLCATSVGQGAYNSPLHFGNGTRLTVT.

This sequence joins TRBV19 and TRBJ2-1; TRBD2 aligns across 8 bases. The germline V gene has CDR1 LNHDA and CDR2 SQIVND (reference sequence). The CDR3 contains 15 residues. Germline trimming cut 8 bases from V and 0 bases from J; bases unmatched to any gene: 6. CDR3 sequence (DNA): TGTGCCAGTTCCCTACTAGCGGCCTCCTACAATGAGCAGTTCTTC. Protein sequence: CASSLLAASYNEQFF.